This T cell receptor beta chain is from a study of CD8 T cells in ankylosing spondylitis. Trimming left V 8 bases short and J 2 bases short, with 11 bases between. The CDR3 is made up of 12 amino acids. The V gene's germline CDR1 is DFQATT and CDR2 SNEGSKA (reference sequence). As regards this clonotype: Its antigen is not known.

Whole-study findings and limits: Significant enrichment of disease-linked clones was reported in matched ankylosing spondylitis synovial fluid. Fewer than ten highly homologous variants made up a TCR beta motif that seemed to typify ankylosing spondylitis blood.

Each TCR beta library was made by quantitative 5'-RACE that incorporated molecular barcodes. TCRdb reprocessed the 5' RACE reads via MiXCR and lists one record per CDR3 protein. The table has 300,000 to 350,000 distinct CDR3 sequences, more than 20% seen once. This clonotype was sampled from a female donor with ankylosing spondylitis or in good health (not recorded which). The J gene is TRBJ2-3, the V gene TRBV20-1; D might be TRBD1 or TRBD2, each matching 5 bases. Input material: blood, either unsorted or a sorted T cell fraction (not recorded which). CDR3 protein: CSRRGPTDTQYF. In nucleotides, the CDR3 is TGCAGTCGTCGGGGACCCACAGATACGCAGTATTTT.